The TCR beta chain under discussion was sequenced for a study of CD8+ T cells in alopecia areata. V lost 5 bases and J 3 bases, leaving 10 bases between the germline ends. This CDR3 comprises 13 residues. CDR1 and CDR2 from the germline V gene are MDHEN and SYDVKM. Following RNA extraction, reverse transcription yielded cDNA that acted as the sequencing template. Some clones are missing from TCRdb's copy, which holds only in-frame ones; the method was immunoSEQ multiplex PCR. The table has about 190,000 clones, 50% to 60% seen once. Stated treatment: oral pan-JAK inhibitor, 5-10 mg twice daily. The specimen was CD4+ T cells sorted from blood, collected at week 4, from a patient treated with tofacitinib. V and J are TRBV28 and TRBJ1-1; D call uncertain. The receptor was isolated from a human donor with alopecia areata. As DNA, the CDR3 is TGTGCCAGCAGTGGGATGTCTGACACTGAAGCTTTCTTT. Translated: CASSGMSDTEAFF.